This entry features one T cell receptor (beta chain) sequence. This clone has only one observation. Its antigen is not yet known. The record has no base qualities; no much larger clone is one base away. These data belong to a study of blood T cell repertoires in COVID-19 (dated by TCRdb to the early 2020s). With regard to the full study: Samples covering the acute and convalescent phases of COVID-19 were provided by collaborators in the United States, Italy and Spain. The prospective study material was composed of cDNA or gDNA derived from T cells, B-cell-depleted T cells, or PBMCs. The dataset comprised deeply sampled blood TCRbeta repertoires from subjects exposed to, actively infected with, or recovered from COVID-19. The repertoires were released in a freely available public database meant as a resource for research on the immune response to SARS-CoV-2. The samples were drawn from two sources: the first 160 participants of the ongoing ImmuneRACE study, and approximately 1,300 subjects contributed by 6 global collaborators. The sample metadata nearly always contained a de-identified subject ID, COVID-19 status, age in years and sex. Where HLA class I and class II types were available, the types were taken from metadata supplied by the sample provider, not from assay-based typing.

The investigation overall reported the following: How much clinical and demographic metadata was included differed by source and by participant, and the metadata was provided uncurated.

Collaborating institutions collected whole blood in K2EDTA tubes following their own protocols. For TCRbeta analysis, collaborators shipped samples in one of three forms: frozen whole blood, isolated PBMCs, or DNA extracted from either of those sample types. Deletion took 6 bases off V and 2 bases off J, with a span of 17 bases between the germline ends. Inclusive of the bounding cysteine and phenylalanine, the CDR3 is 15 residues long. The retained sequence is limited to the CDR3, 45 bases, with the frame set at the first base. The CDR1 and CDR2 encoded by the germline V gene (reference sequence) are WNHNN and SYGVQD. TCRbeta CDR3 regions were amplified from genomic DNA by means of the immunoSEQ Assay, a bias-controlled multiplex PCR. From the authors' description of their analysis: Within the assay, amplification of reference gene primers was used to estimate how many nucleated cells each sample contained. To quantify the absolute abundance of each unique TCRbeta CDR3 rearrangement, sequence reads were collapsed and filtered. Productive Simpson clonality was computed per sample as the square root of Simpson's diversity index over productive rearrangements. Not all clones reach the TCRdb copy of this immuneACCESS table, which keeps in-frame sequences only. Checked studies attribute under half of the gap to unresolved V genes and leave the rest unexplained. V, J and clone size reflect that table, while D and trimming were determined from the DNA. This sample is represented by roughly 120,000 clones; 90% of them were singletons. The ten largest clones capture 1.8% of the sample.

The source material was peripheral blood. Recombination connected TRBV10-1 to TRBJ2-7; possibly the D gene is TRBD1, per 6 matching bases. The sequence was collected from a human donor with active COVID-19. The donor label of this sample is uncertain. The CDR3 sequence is CASRNKTGEAYEQYF. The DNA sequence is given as TGCGCCAGCAGAAACAAGACAGGAGAAGCCTACGAGCAGTACTTC.